This TCR beta chain came from a study of CD8+CD57+ T cells in acquired aplastic anemia. Study results and caveats: The study identified 25 to 30 CD8+ CDR3 sequences shared by patients and controls.

The template used for profiling TCR beta VDJ and CDR3 was genomic DNA. TCRdb passed the reads through MiXCR, listing each CDR3 protein once. The table lists some 150,000 distinct CDR3 sequences, over 55% of them singletons. V gave up 4 bases and J gave up 5 bases, with 10 bases separating them. The germline V gene encodes CDR1 SGHTA and CDR2 FQGNSA. The CDR3 totals 13 residues. Note on this clonotype: What it binds is not known.

Previously, flow cytometry had revealed CD8+CD57+ cell expansion in the patients chosen for sequencing. This sequence joins TRBV7-2 and TRBJ2-3; no reliable D call. The receptor was isolated from a human donor with aplastic anemia. Sequencing input: sorted CD4+, CD8+, or CD8+CD57+ T cells (not recorded which) from PBMCs. The CDR3 coding sequence is TGTGCCAGCAGCTCCGAGCTCCGAGATACGCAGTATTTT. Translated: CASSSELRDTQYF.